The 21 T cell receptor beta chains below come from one sample, sequenced in a study of OX40 agonist ivuxolimab in advanced cancers. Repertoires were generated with immunoSEQ multiplex PCR, while TCRdb's copy carries only in-frame clones and drops some. This table holds about 50,000 clones, about 74% found once. The source material was CD4+ or CD8+ T cells sorted from blood, sampled in a trial of the OX40 agonist ivuxolimab. All receptors derive from an adult with an advanced solid tumor such as melanoma, head and neck, liver or kidney cancer.

This chain uses TRBV18 with TRBJ1-1, with unresolved D. The CDR3 has 14 amino acids. V gave up 3 bases and J gave up 4 bases, with 12 bases separating them. The germline V gene has CDR1 KGHSH and CDR2 LQKENI. In DNA, the CDR3 is TGTGCCAGCTCACCCGATTCCGGGAGCACTGAAGCTTTCTTT. This sequence encodes CASSPDSGSTEAFF.

This clone showed up just a few times. The chain employs TRBV19 and TRBJ2-3; 7 bases line up with TRBD2. V lost 7 bases, J lost 10 bases, and 14 bases stayed unmatched. This CDR3 has 14 residues. The germline CDR1 and CDR2 sequences are LNHDA and SQIVND (reference sequence). The CDR3 bases are TGTGCCAGTACCCTACCCGGGGGGTCGGGGGCGCAGTATTTT. The encoded protein is CASTLPGGSGAQYF.

CDR3 DNA: TGTGCCAGCAGCTTCTCACTAACTGGCACTAAAGCCGAGCAGTACTTC. It is translated as CASSFSLTGTKAEQYF. This chain joins TRBV11-1 and TRBJ2-7, with D hard to call. The CDR3 has 16 residues. In germline, CDR1 is SGHAT, CDR2 FQDESV (reference sequence). V dropped 3 bases and J dropped 6 bases, with 21 bases sitting between them. Looking up the rest from reference TRBV11-1 and TRBJ2-7 gives the full variable domain: EAEVAQSPRYKITEKSQAVAFWCDPISGHATLYWYRQILGQGPELLVQFQDESVVDDSQLPKDRFSAERLKGVDSTLKIQPAELGDSAMYLCASSFSLTGTKAEQYFGPGTRLTVT.

This chain uses TRBV6-5 with TRBJ2-7; TRBD2 is a possible D gene (5 bases). Trimming left V 6 bases short and J 3 bases short, with 6 bases between. This CDR3 has 11 amino acids. The germline V gene has CDR1 MNHEY and CDR2 SVGAGI. CDR3 bases: TGTGCCAGCAGCGGACTCTACGAGCAGTACTTC. Its translation: CASSGLYEQYF.

This CDR3 is CASSFKTGLSSGANVLTF. In DNA form, the CDR3 reads TGCGCCAGCAGCTTTAAAACAGGGCTTAGTTCTGGGGCCAACGTCCTGACTTTC. The rearrangement links TRBV5-1 to TRBJ2-6, with D perhaps matching TRBD1 (6 bases). The V gene lost 2 bases and the J gene lost 1 base, with 16 bases spanning the gap. The length of the CDR3 is 18 residues. Germline V gene sequence: CDR1 SGHRS, CDR2 YFSETQ.

The V call is TRBV10-2, the J call TRBJ2-1, with D possibly TRBD2 on 6 matching bases. From germline, CDR1 is WSHSY and CDR2 SAAADI. This CDR3 is built from 15 residues. Trimming pared 4 bases from V and 4 bases from J, leaving 14 bases between. This chain's CDR3 is CASSGGLEGYNEQFF. In nucleotides, the CDR3 is TGCGCCAGCAGTGGGGGACTTGAGGGTTACAATGAGCAGTTCTTC.

V is TRBV28 and J is TRBJ1-6; D perhaps matches TRBD1 (6 bases). CDR3 length: 15 residues. The V end lost 6 bases, the J end lost 5 bases, and 14 bases lay between the germline ends. Germline V lookup: CDR1 MDHEN, CDR2 SYDVKM. This CDR3 reads CASSLLQGDNSPLHF. As DNA, the CDR3 is TGTGCCAGCAGCCTCTTACAGGGCGATAATTCACCCCTCCACTTT.

The table lists this clone with a count of one. This CDR3 is also generated by other DNA sequences in the sample. V usage is TRBV5-1 and J usage is TRBJ2-3, with 13 bases that match TRBD2. CDR1 is SGHRS, CDR2 YFSETQ, per germline. This CDR3 spans 16 amino acids. Unmatched junction bases numbered 8, after V lost 6 bases and J lost 4 bases. The CDR3 bases are TGCGCCAGCAAAAAGGGACTAGCGGGACGTGCAGATACGCAGTATTTT. Encoded protein: CASKKGLAGRADTQYF.

This chain joins TRBV7-2 and TRBJ1-2, with D unresolved. CDR3 size: 13 residues. Germline V gene sequence: CDR1 SGHTA, CDR2 FQGNSA. The V gene lost 3 bases and the J gene lost 7 bases, with 12 bases spanning the gap. Here the CDR3 reads CASSFHEDSGYTF. In DNA form, the CDR3 reads TGTGCCAGCAGCTTCCATGAGGATTCTGGCTACACCTTC.

The V gene is TRBV7-8, the J gene TRBJ1-1, with 8 nucleotides matching TRBD1. Trimming at V came to 1 base and at J to 1 base, leaving 8 bases not matched to a gene. This CDR3 has 17 residues. CDR1 SGHVS and CDR2 FQNEAQ come from the germline V gene. CDR3 sequence: CASSLGQGASWNTEAFF. Here the CDR3 DNA reads TGTGCCAGCAGCTTAGGGCAGGGGGCGTCATGGAACACTGAAGCTTTCTTT.

This CDR3 is CASSLASRLNTGELFF. CDR3 DNA sequence: TGTGCCAGCAGCTTAGCCTCCAGACTGAACACCGGGGAGCTGTTTTTT. V gene TRBV7-8 combines with J gene TRBJ2-2; D gene ambiguous. CDR3 length equals 16 residues. The germline V gene has CDR1 SGHVS and CDR2 FQNEAQ. V was shortened by 0 bases and J by 1 base, with 9 bases between the two germline ends.

This clone has only one observation. The J gene is TRBJ1-4, the V gene TRBV28; TRBD1 is a possible D gene (5 bases). Trimming stripped 7 bases from V and 1 base from J, with 16 bases between. The CDR3 has 16 amino acids. Germline V CDR1 and CDR2: MDHEN, SYDVKM. The CDR3: CASTSEGLVTNEKLFF. DNA for the CDR3: TGTGCCAGCACCTCGGAGGGACTCGTAACTAATGAAAAACTGTTTTTT.

This clone was picked up one time. The CDR3 nucleotides read TGTGCCAGCAGTTTCGGGACAGTCTATAACTATGGCTACACCTTC. Its translation: CASSFGTVYNYGYTF. The rearrangement joins TRBV28 to TRBJ1-2; TRBD1 aligns across 7 bases. Per germline, CDR1 MDHEN and CDR2 SYDVKM. V trimming: 3 bases; J trimming: 1 base; junction bases outside the gene matches: 5. The CDR3 has 15 residues.

This chain connects TRBV19 to TRBJ1-6; no reliable D call. CDR3 size: 14 residues. Germline V CDR1 and CDR2: LNHDA, SQIVND (reference sequence). Trimming cost V 3 bases and J 11 bases, with 14 bases left between them. As DNA, the CDR3 is TGTGCCAGTAGTATCGGGCGGGTAATGGCACCCCTCCACTTT. Its protein product is CASSIGRVMAPLHF.

The CDR3 nucleotides are TGTGCCAGTAGTATAGGTCGGGGAATCCAGCCCCAGCATTTT. Protein product: CASSIGRGIQPQHF. The chain couples TRBV19 to TRBJ1-5; D remains unclear. This CDR3 has 14 amino acids. V was clipped by 1 base and J by 7 bases, with 11 bases between them. Germline-derived CDR1 and CDR2 are LNHDA and SQIVND (reference sequence).

The rearrangement joins TRBV4-1 to TRBJ2-5; D is unresolved. The germline V gene encodes CDR1 MGHRA and CDR2 YSYEKL. The CDR3 runs 14 residues. Trimming took off 1 base at V and 4 bases at J, with 10 bases between the two ends. The CDR3 loop reads CASSQVHSSETQYF. The DNA for the CDR3 is TGCGCCAGCAGCCAAGTTCATTCCTCAGAGACCCAGTACTTC.

J is TRBJ1-3 and V is TRBV5-6; weak D call: TRBD1 (5 bases). V shed 3 bases and J shed 2 bases, with 9 bases lying between them. The length of the CDR3 is 14 residues. Germline-derived CDR1 and CDR2 are SGHDT and YYEEEE. CDR3: CASSYGGTGNTIYF. The CDR3 DNA reads TGTGCCAGCAGCTATGGGGGGACTGGAAACACCATATATTTT. Using reference TRBV5-6 and TRBJ1-3 for the parts outside the CDR3, the full variable domain is DAGVTQSPTHLIKTRGQQVTLRCSPKSGHDTVSWYQQALGQGPQFIFQYYEEEERQRGNFPDRFSGHQFPNYSSELNVNALLLGDSALYLCASSYGGTGNTIYFGEGSWLTVV.

V and J are TRBV27 and TRBJ2-3; D is unclear. The CDR3 sequence is 14 residues long. V was trimmed by 2 bases and J by 1 base, leaving 7 bases between them. Looked up from germline, CDR1 is MNHEY and CDR2 is SMNVEV (reference sequence). The CDR3 is CASSLVAGTDTQYF. The CDR3 nucleotides are TGTGCCAGCAGTTTAGTAGCCGGCACAGATACGCAGTATTTT.

The V gene is TRBV28, the J gene TRBJ1-5; D is unclear. CDR1 and CDR2 (germline): MDHEN, SYDVKM. The CDR3 covers 13 residues. The V gene lost 2 bases and the J gene lost 3 bases, with 5 bases spanning the gap. CDR3 in DNA: TGTGCCAGCAGTTTAATGAACAATCAGCCCCAGCATTTT. It is translated as CASSLMNNQPQHF.

The chain recombines TRBV7-9 with TRBJ2-7, with 12 bases matching TRBD2. The CDR3 sequence is 16 residues long. Germline CDR1 and CDR2: SEHNR and FQNEAQ (reference sequence). With 4 bases clipped from V and 5 bases from J, the junction kept 9 bases outside the gene matches. CDR3 protein: CASSSRTSGMRNEQYF. The DNA of the CDR3 is TGTGCCAGCAGCTCCCGGACTAGCGGGATGAGAAACGAGCAGTACTTC. The full variable domain, its missing parts supplied by reference TRBV7-9 and TRBJ2-7, is DTGVSQNPRHKITKRGQNVTFRCDPISEHNRLYWYRQTLGQGPEFLTYFQNEAQLEKSRLLSDRFSAERPKGSFSTLEIQRTEQGDSAMYLCASSSRTSGMRNEQYFGPGTRLTVT.

A single count supports this clone. The chain uses TRBV5-1 and TRBJ2-7; TRBD1 aligns across 9 bases. Germline CDR1 reads SGHRS; CDR2 reads YFSETQ. Trimming cost V 4 bases and J 0 bases; bases outside gene matches: 2. The CDR3 length is 14 residues. The CDR3 here is CASSGTGLSYEQYF. DNA for the CDR3: TGCGCCAGCAGCGGGACAGGGCTCTCCTACGAGCAGTACTTC. The entire variable domain, with the rest obtained from reference TRBV5-1 and TRBJ2-7, is as follows: KAGVTQTPRYLIKTRGQQVTLSCSPISGHRSVSWYQQTPGQGLQFLFEYFSETQRNKGNFPGRFSGRQFSNSRSEMNVSTLELGDSALYLCASSGTGLSYEQYFGPGTRLTVT.